This T cell receptor beta chain came from a study of beta chain features in type 1 diabetes. The study reverse transcribed the entire isolated RNA, so it sequenced expressed TCRB transcripts. Sequencing was performed with immunoSEQ multiplex PCR; in TCRdb, only in-frame clones are kept and a portion is missing. The sample holds hundreds of thousands of clones, approximately 15% seen once. Trimming took off 4 bases at V and 5 bases at J, with 10 bases between the two ends. The CDR3 loop spans 12 amino acids. Germline CDR1 is GTSNPN and CDR2 is SVGIG (reference sequence). The chain is built from TRBV30 and TRBJ2-3, with D possibly being TRBD1 or TRBD2 (6 bases each). Sequencing was carried out using naive CD4+ T cells from blood. The clonotype comes from a man aged 25-45 years in good health. The CDR3 reads CAWTGGQDTQYF. The CDR3, as DNA: TGTGCCTGGACTGGGGGGCAAGATACGCAGTATTTT. Filled out from reference TRBV30 and TRBJ2-3, the complete variable domain reads SQTIHQWPATLVQPVGSPLSLECTVEGTSNPNLYWYRQAAGRGLQLLFYSVGIGQISSEVPQNLSASRPQDRQFILSSKKLLLSDSGFYLCAWTGGQDTQYFGPGTRLTVL.